The 16 T cell receptor beta chains in this list originate from one sample, sequenced in a study of shared clonotypes between healthy human individuals. Measured with immunoSEQ multiplex PCR; TCRdb has only the in-frame clones, and not every one. The sample shows 1.6 million or so clones, approximately 98.5% of them seen only once. What was sequenced was naive CD4+ T cells sorted from blood. Subset reported: CD45RA+ positively selected. All receptors come from a man younger than 45 in good health.

The J gene is TRBJ2-5, the V gene TRBV18; 7 nucleotides agree with TRBD2. V was clipped by 1 base and J by 2 bases; unmatched bases: 10. Germline CDR1 and CDR2: KGHSH and LQKENI. The CDR3 spans 17 residues. Written as DNA, the CDR3 is TGTGCCAGCTCACCACAGAACTGGCTAGCGGCACAAGAGACCCAGTACTTC. As protein: CASSPQNWLAAQETQYF.

V gene TRBV6-4 combines with J gene TRBJ2-2; D unresolved. The V end lost 0 bases, the J end lost 2 bases, and 10 bases lay between the germline ends. Germline V gives CDR1 MRHNA, CDR2 SNTAGT. CDR3 size: 16 residues. The CDR3 reads CASSDSGASNTGELFF. CDR3 sequence (DNA): TGTGCCAGCAGTGACTCCGGCGCGAGTAACACCGGGGAGCTGTTTTTT.

The rearrangement joins TRBV19 to TRBJ2-2; 8 positions agree with TRBD1. With 3 bases clipped from V and 7 bases from J, the junction kept 10 bases outside the gene matches. The CDR3 totals 16 residues. The V gene's germline CDR1 is LNHDA and CDR2 SQIVND (reference sequence). The CDR3 here is CASSILRQGAIGELFF. CDR3 nucleotides: TGTGCCAGTAGTATTCTCAGGCAGGGGGCTATCGGGGAGCTGTTTTTT.

The chain recombines TRBV5-1 with TRBJ2-2; TRBD1 is a possible D gene (6 bases). V was trimmed by 2 bases and J by 7 bases, leaving 18 bases between them. Germline V gene lookup returns CDR1 SGHRS and CDR2 YFSETQ. The CDR3 covers 16 residues. As DNA, the CDR3 is TGCGCCAGCAGCTTCTCTAACAGGGCTTATGGCGGGGAGCTGTTTTTT. This encodes CASSFSNRAYGGELFF. Full variable domain (remainder filled in from reference TRBV5-1 and TRBJ2-2): KAGVTQTPRYLIKTRGQQVTLSCSPISGHRSVSWYQQTPGQGLQFLFEYFSETQRNKGNFPGRFSGRQFSNSRSEMNVSTLELGDSALYLCASSFSNRAYGGELFFGEGSRLTVL.

This clone was seen a single time. This CDR3 is also generated by other DNA sequences in the sample. J is TRBJ2-7 and V is TRBV2; TRBD1 might be the D (5 bases). The CDR3 loop spans 14 amino acids. The germline V and J ends were trimmed by 3 bases and 1 base, with 10 bases remaining between them. Germline CDR1 SNHLY, CDR2 FYNNEI. CDR3 sequence (DNA): TGTGCCAGCAGTGAGCAGGGTTCGTCCTACGAGCAGTACTTC. Translating it yields CASSEQGSSYEQYF. Full variable domain (outside the CDR3, taken from reference TRBV2 and TRBJ2-7): EPEVTQTPSHQVTQMGQEVILRCVPISNHLYFYWYRQILGQKVEFLVSFYNNEISEKSEIFDDQFSVERPDGSNFTLKIRSTKLEDSAMYFCASSEQGSSYEQYFGPGTRLTVT.

The chain joins TRBV10-3 to TRBJ2-7, with 7 nucleotides matching TRBD1. CDR1 is ENHRY, CDR2 SYGVKD, per germline. The ends lost 2 bases at V and 3 bases at J; junction bases unmatched: 13. This CDR3 region has 17 residues. The CDR3: CAISELRQGWGGYEQYF. CDR3 bases: TGTGCCATCAGTGAGCTCCGACAGGGATGGGGCGGCTACGAGCAGTACTTC.

The V and J genes are TRBV2 and TRBJ1-3; D unclear. CDR3 length: 16 residues. The germline CDR1 and CDR2 sequences are SNHLY and FYNNEI. Deletions cut 5 bases from V and 0 bases from J, with 14 bases between. The CDR3, as DNA: TGTGCCAGCAGTCCCCTTAGATCGCCCTCTGGAAACACCATATATTTT. Protein product: CASSPLRSPSGNTIYF.

V is TRBV13 and J is TRBJ2-3; 9 bases fit TRBD1. The CDR3 consists of 15 residues. Germline V gene sequence: CDR1 PRHDT, CDR2 FYEKMQ (reference sequence). Trimming removed 8 bases from V and 2 bases from J; junction bases left unmatched: 8. The CDR3 nucleotides read TGTGCCAGCCGGGGGACAGGGTCCAACACAGATACGCAGTATTTT. As protein: CASRGTGSNTDTQYF.

This chain connects TRBV9 to TRBJ2-1; 7 bases fit TRBD2. The CDR3 runs to 14 residues. V lost 0 bases, J lost 9 bases, and 6 bases stayed unmatched. Germline-derived CDR1 and CDR2 are SGDLS and YYNGEE. CDR3 nucleotide sequence: TGTGCCAGCAGCGTAGATCTAGCGGCTGCTGAGCAGTTCTTC. This codes for CASSVDLAAAEQFF.

The chain combines TRBV28 with TRBJ1-2, with a tentative D call TRBD1 (6 bases). This CDR3 has 12 residues. Per germline, CDR1 MDHEN and CDR2 SYDVKM. V was shortened by 5 bases and J by 8 bases, with 12 bases between the two germline ends. The CDR3 nucleotides are TGTGCCAGCAGTCCCCACAGGGAAGGCTACACCTTC. It is translated as CASSPHREGYTF.

This chain joins TRBV5-4 and TRBJ2-7; a possible D gene is TRBD1 (6 bases). CDR3 length equals 14 residues. Per the germline V gene, CDR1 is SGHNT and CDR2 is YYREEE (reference sequence). V dropped 4 bases and J dropped 5 bases, with 16 bases sitting between them. CDR3 residues: CASSIQGYGHEQYF. Here the CDR3 DNA reads TGTGCCAGCAGCATACAGGGATATGGCCACGAGCAGTACTTC.

Here the CDR3 reads CASIRGAGFYNEQFF. The CDR3 DNA reads TGTGCCAGCATCCGGGGAGCGGGGTTCTACAATGAGCAGTTCTTC. This chain uses TRBV11-2 with TRBJ2-1; 7 positions match TRBD2. After removal of 7 bases from V and 3 bases from J, the junction contained 9 bases not matched to a gene. Looked up from germline, CDR1 is SGHAT and CDR2 is FQNNGV. The CDR3 totals 15 residues.

This clone was recorded once. The V gene is TRBV11-2, the J gene TRBJ2-5, with D tentatively TRBD2 (6 bases). This CDR3 comprises 14 residues. CDR1 and CDR2 from the germline V gene are SGHAT and FQNNGV. The V and J ends lost 1 base and 7 bases respectively, with 13 bases between them. The CDR3 loop reads CASSLGPREATQYF. The CDR3 DNA sequence: TGTGCCAGCAGCTTAGGGCCAAGGGAGGCGACCCAGTACTTC.

This chain links TRBV19 with TRBJ2-1; 7 positions agree with TRBD2. This CDR3 is 16 amino acids long. V shed 6 bases and J 8 bases; nucleotides not matched to a gene: 16. Germline CDR1 is LNHDA and CDR2 is SQIVND (reference sequence). The CDR3 protein is CASRSPPSGHHDEQFF. CDR3 coding DNA: TGTGCCAGTAGGAGCCCCCCTAGCGGACACCACGATGAGCAGTTCTTC.

The V call is TRBV18, the J call TRBJ1-2; TRBD1 matches at 7 bases. The CDR3 is 18 residues long. The ends lost 0 bases at V and 0 bases at J; junction bases unmatched: 10. Germline V gives CDR1 KGHSH, CDR2 LQKENI. As DNA, the CDR3 is TGTGCCAGCTCACCACCGGGGGGACAGTATTTCGCTAACTATGGCTACACCTTC. It yields the protein CASSPPGGQYFANYGYTF.

The gene calls are TRBV5-1 and TRBJ1-2; the D gene is possibly TRBD1 (6 bases). Germline V lookup: CDR1 SGHRS, CDR2 YFSETQ. This CDR3 region has 13 residues. V gave up 1 base and J gave up 6 bases, with 10 bases separating them. The CDR3 is CASSLYRANGYTF. CDR3 nucleotides: TGCGCCAGCAGCTTGTACAGGGCGAATGGCTACACCTTC. The full variable domain, its missing parts supplied by reference TRBV5-1 and TRBJ1-2, is KAGVTQTPRYLIKTRGQQVTLSCSPISGHRSVSWYQQTPGQGLQFLFEYFSETQRNKGNFPGRFSGRQFSNSRSEMNVSTLELGDSALYLCASSLYRANGYTFGSGTRLTVV.